This T cell receptor beta chain was recorded in a study of cytomegalovirus exposure and HLA in healthy donors listed by TCRdb under 2017. Turning to the overall study: In an earlier analysis of 587 of the donors, under 300 Gb of sequence data and roughly 100 million unique TCR beta sequences from about 180 million T cells were reported. An early release covering roughly 580 HLA-typed donors comprised 250 to 350 gigabases of sequencing data and about 90 million unique TCR sequences. Of the 350 to 400 genotyped donors, roughly 80% fell in the genetic ancestry cluster associated with self-reported Caucasian donors. The study aimed to test whether signatures of past pathogen exposure could be identified by cataloging public T cell receptors. The study profiled the T cell repertoires of about 640 subjects by immunosequencing and related them to cytomegalovirus serostatus. In addition to the first cohort of several hundred subjects, a separate validation cohort of 120 different subjects was used. To predict cytomegalovirus infection status, the study combined high-throughput TCR immunosequencing, statistical association of individual TCRs with disease status, and machine learning. A later analysis re-examined previously published TCR beta repertoires from more than 550 donors and added high-resolution HLA genotyping to investigate patterns of TCR occurrence. Rather than using new phenotypic data, the later analysis identified candidate immune exposures from TCR beta sequences and from how often those sequences occurred across donors. In an earlier analysis of 500 to 650 of the donors, high-throughput TCR beta sequencing was used to judge whether each TCR beta V gene segment behaved as functional or pseudogenic. Donor age, sex, ethnicity and CMV serostatus were collected together with the repertoire data. A later genetic analysis used genome-wide SNP genotypes for about 55% of the 666 donors, treating that subset as a discovery cohort. Every repertoire in the discovery cohort had been generated on one and the same sequencing platform. HLA typing covered class I and class II loci at four-digit resolution. The number of typed donors differed by locus: about 620-630 for A, B, C, DRB1 and DQB1; approximately 520 for DQA1; approximately 600 for DPA1; and roughly 450 for DPB1. Roughly 5 DR-DQ haplotypes were handled as single units for association and clustering, since linkage in the cohort was strong. Among some 410 genotyped donors of the cohort, an average of approximately 240,000 unique TCR beta nucleotide sequences were sequenced per donor, roughly 20% of them non-productive.

In total, 500 to 700 healthy bone marrow donors made up the cohort. At the time of sampling, every cohort member was nominally healthy, though immune exposures that went unrecorded were likely present. The donor was CMV seropositive and was included in the group of almost 300 seropositive cohort members. Each donor provided a peripheral blood sample, and peripheral blood mononuclear cells were used for TCR beta sequencing. The Qiagen DNeasy Blood Extraction Kit was used to extract genomic DNA from the blood cell samples. What the research found in general, with its limitations: V-gene and J-gene trimming of TCR beta chains was associated with a missense DCLRE1C variant in a later genetic analysis, and the association was replicated in an independent cohort. A further reported finding was that TCR beta sequences accurately predicted the HLA-A and HLA-B alleles for most subjects in the first cohort. In an earlier analysis of some 500 of the donors, most TCR beta V segments appeared in productive rearrangements about 87% or about 30% of the time, broadly matching IMGT annotations. This cohort had only TCR beta chains sequenced, and the lack of alpha or paired-chain data limited which features could be detected. Because HLA typing was unavailable for some donors at each locus, only the typed subset was used in association tests. Several of the top co-occurrence clusters appeared to be linked to parvovirus B19, influenza, CMV and Epstein-Barr virus, according to a later analysis. Cytomegalovirus status was reported to be diagnosed by the classifier with high specificity and sensitivity in both the original and validation cohorts. While some public TCRs were present in many individuals, most TCR sequences turned up only very rarely across donors. It was suggested by the authors that the approach could potentially be generalized to other disease states and immunological phenotypes. A group of highly shared sequence variants was considered likely to be a technical artifact of the sequencing pipeline. Most CMV-associated TCR beta chains appeared to be HLA-restricted in a later analysis, and the HLA associations seemed to be driven largely by CMV exposure. A few of the identified cytomegalovirus-associated TCR beta chains were confirmed in vitro to be specific for cytomegalovirus antigens. A later analysis found that TCR association rates varied across HLA loci, with DRB1 alleles showing the most associated TCRs and HLA-C alleles the fewest. Strong co-occurrence of HLA alleles, especially DR and DQ, made assigning TCR associations to individual alleles difficult. Linkage disequilibrium might explain the correlated functional status among segregating V segments, but an unknown experimental factor could not be ruled out. The study listed 150 to 200 TCR beta chains as associated with cytomegalovirus. In a later analysis, HLA-associated TCR beta chains were found to be more clonally expanded and to have lower generation probabilities than equally common non-associated chains. Because counts were too low, seventeen rarely observed V segments, including chromosome 9 orphons, were left out of the earlier analysis of several hundred of the donors. Roughly uniform sequencing depth across donors was assumed in presence/absence analyses, although this assumption may not hold. In a later analysis, 16,951 TCR beta sequences were associated with specific HLA alleles at a false discovery rate of 0.05. Because the 87-base-pair reads could not distinguish some IMGT-functional V segments, including TRBV6-2 and TRBV6-3, those segments were excluded. Compared with the approximately 670-donor mean, donors in an Asian-associated ancestry cluster had fewer N-insertions in productive TCRs, according to a later genetic analysis. For the cohort, immune exposure information was limited to CMV serostatus.

CDR1 MGHRA and CDR2 YSYEKL were looked up in the germline V gene. The cysteine opens and the phenylalanine closes a CDR3 of 14 amino acids. The only DNA kept is the CDR3, 42 bases in frame from the first base. V is pruned by 4 bases and J by 7 bases, leaving 1 base of the junction without a gene match. Library construction relied on the immunoSEQ multiplex PCR assay. For the multiplex PCR, a mixture combining 60 forward primers for TCR Vbeta segments and 13 reverse primers for TCR Jbeta segments was used. The CDR3 region of rearranged TCR beta genes was amplified from genomic DNA by a multiplex PCR assay. The amplified TCR beta libraries were sequenced on the Illumina HiSeq System as 87-base-pair reads. As for how the authors treated the data: In a later analysis, roughly 80 million unique TCR beta chains were counted across the 666 repertoires, and around 10 million of these chains were shared by at least two donors. A nearest-neighbor algorithm error-corrected the raw reads and collapsed the reads into unique sequences, merging closely related sequences to remove PCR and sequencing errors. V, D and J gene segments were assigned by aligning CDR3 sequences to IMGT reference sequences. For a sequence to be retained, a match of at least six nucleotides was required to both a V gene segment and a J gene segment. Rearrangements were classified as productive when the CDR3 lacked stop codons and remained in frame with V and J, and all other rearrangements were classified as non-productive. Following IMGT convention, CDR3 was defined as the stretch from the second conserved V-encoded cysteine to the conserved J-encoded phenylalanine. Sequences without an unambiguous match to a single V gene segment were excluded from the earlier analysis of 450 to 750 of the donors. In an earlier analysis of 587 of the donors, a V segment was called functional when productive rearrangements were above 56.7%, and segregating when the standard deviation between donors exceeded 5%. A statistical classification framework was built to diagnose cytomegalovirus status from the catalog of TCR beta chain sequences. V and J gene assignment, in a later analysis, came from comparing TCR nucleotide sequences with IMGT/GENE-DB human TR gene sequences. The TCRdist pipeline was used in a later analysis to assign CDR3 sequences and most-parsimonious VDJ recombination scenarios. In a later analysis, each TCR beta chain was defined by its CDR3 amino acid sequence together with its V-gene family, and reads lacking a unique V-gene family were excluded. As a way to deal with suspected cross-contamination and a sequencing artifact, a later analysis dropped over 550 nucleotide sequences that were highly shared and had low generation probability. In a later analysis, a clonal expansion index for each public chain was calculated from normalized within-repertoire ranks of inferred template counts. A later analysis computed generation probabilities with a VDJ recombination model fitted to out-of-frame rearrangements, and checked the results against IGoR. Hypergeometric tests were used in a later analysis to score TCR-TCR, TCR-HLA and TCR-CMV co-occurrence, with a repertoire-size bias correction applied to the TCR pairs. A later analysis estimated false discovery rates by permuting HLA or CMV assignments 20 times. In a later analysis, co-occurring TCRs were grouped using DBSCAN, and TCRdist sequence similarity was added for clustering within HLA-allele-positive subsets. Repertoires with fewer than 30,000 or more than 120,000 public chains, plus five repertoires with anomalous nucleotide sharing, were excluded from co-occurrence clustering. TCRdb's version of the immuneACCESS table is confined to in-frame rearrangements and falls short of the full clone set. An unresolved V gene accounts for under half of the shortfall where checked; the remainder is of unknown origin. V and J calls and clone size are those listed in that table; D and trimming were worked out from the DNA. For this sample the table gives over 150,000 clones, of which 77% were detected only once. The leading ten clones occupy around 3% of the sample.

Regarding this clone: Its antigen is unknown. Per-nucleotide qualities are absent, and no much larger clonotype sits a single base away.

The sequence was collected from a woman aged 40 to 49 in good health and CMV-seropositive. Source material: PBMCs. The V and J segments used are TRBV4-1 and TRBJ1-6, and 10 junction bases match TRBD1. Read as DNA, the sequence is TGCGCCAGCAGCCGGACAGGGGGAAATTCACCCCTCCACTTT. Its product reads: CASSRTGGNSPLHF.